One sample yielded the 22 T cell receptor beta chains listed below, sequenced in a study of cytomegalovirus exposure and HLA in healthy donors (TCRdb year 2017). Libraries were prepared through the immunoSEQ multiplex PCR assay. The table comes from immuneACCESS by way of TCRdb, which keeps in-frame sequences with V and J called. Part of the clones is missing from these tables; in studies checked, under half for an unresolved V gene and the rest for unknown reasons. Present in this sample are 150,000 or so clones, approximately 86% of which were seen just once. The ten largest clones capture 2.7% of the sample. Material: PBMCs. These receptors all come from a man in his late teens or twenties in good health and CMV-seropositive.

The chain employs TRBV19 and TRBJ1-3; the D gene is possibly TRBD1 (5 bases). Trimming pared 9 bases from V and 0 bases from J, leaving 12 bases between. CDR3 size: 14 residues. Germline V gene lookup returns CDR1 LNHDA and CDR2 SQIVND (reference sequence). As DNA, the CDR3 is TGTGCCAGCCAGGGCCGAGGCTCTGGAAACACCATATATTTT. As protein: CASQGRGSGNTIYF.

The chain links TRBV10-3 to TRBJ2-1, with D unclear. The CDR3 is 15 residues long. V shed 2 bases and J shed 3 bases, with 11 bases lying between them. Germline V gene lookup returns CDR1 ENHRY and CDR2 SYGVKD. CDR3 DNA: TGTGCCATCAGTGAGAGCCAGGCTAACTACAATGAGCAGTTCTTC. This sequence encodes CAISESQANYNEQFF.

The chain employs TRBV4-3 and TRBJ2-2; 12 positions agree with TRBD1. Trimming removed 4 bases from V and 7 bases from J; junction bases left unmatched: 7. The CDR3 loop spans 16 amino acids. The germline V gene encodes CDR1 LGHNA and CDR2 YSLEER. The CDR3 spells CASSPAGTGGFGELFF. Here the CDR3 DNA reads TGCGCCAGCAGCCCTGCCGGGACAGGGGGCTTCGGGGAGCTGTTTTTT.

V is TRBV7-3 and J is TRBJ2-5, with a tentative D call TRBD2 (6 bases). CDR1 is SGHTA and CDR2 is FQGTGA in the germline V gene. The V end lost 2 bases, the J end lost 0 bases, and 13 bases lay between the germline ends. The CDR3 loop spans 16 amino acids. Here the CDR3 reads CASSLQREEYQETQYF. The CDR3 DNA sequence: TGTGCCAGCAGCTTACAGAGGGAGGAGTACCAAGAGACCCAGTACTTC.

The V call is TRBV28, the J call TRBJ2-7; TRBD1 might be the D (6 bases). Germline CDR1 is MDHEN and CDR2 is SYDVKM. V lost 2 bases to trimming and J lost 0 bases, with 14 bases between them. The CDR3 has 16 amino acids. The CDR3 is CASSLGAGALSYEQYF. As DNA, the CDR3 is TGTGCCAGCAGTTTAGGGGCAGGGGCCCTCTCCTACGAGCAGTACTTC.

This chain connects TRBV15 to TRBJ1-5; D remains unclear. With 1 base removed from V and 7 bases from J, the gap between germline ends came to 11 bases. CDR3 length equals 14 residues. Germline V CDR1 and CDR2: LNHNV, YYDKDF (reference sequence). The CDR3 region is CATSRGSVAQPQHF. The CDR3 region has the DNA TGTGCCACCAGCAGAGGTTCGGTAGCCCAGCCCCAGCATTTT. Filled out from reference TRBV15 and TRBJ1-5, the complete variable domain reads DAMVIQNPRYQVTQFGKPVTLSCSQTLNHNVMYWYQQKSSQAPKLLFHYYDKDFNNEADTPDNFQSRRPNTSFCFLDIRSPGLGDTAMYLCATSRGSVAQPQHFGDGTRLSIL.

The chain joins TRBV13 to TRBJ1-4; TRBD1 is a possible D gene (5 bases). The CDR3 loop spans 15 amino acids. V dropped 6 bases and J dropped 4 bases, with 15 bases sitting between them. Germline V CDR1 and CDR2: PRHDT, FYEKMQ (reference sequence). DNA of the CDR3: TGTGCCAGCAGATCCCAGGGTCTGGGTAATGAAAAACTGTTTTTT. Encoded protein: CASRSQGLGNEKLFF.

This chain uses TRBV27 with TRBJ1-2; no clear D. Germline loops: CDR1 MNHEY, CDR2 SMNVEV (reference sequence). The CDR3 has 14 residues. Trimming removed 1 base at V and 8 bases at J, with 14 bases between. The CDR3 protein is CASSLFKLSLGYTF. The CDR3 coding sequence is TGTGCCAGCAGTTTATTTAAGCTGAGCCTGGGCTACACCTTC.

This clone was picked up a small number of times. CDR3 DNA: TGTGCCAGCAGTCCATCCGGGACAGGGAATTACGAGCAGTACTTC. Residues: CASSPSGTGNYEQYF. J is TRBJ2-7 and V is TRBV28; the match to TRBD1 covers 9 bases. The length of the CDR3 is 15 residues. Germline lookup yields CDR1 MDHEN and CDR2 SYDVKM. With 5 bases clipped from V and 4 bases from J, the junction kept 9 bases outside the gene matches.

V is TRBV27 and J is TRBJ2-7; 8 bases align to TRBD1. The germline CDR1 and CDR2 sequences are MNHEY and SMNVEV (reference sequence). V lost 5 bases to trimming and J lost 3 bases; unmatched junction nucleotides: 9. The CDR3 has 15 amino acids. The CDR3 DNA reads TGTGCCAGCAGTCAGACAGGGGCCCACCTCTACGAGCAGTACTTC. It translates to CASSQTGAHLYEQYF.

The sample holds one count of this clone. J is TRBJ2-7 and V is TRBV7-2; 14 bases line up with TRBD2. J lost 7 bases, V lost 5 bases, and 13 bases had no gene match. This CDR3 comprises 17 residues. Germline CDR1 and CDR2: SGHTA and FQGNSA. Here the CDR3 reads CASSPFGTSGSSWEQYF. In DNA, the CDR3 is TGTGCCAGCAGCCCCTTTGGGACTAGCGGGAGTTCCTGGGAGCAGTACTTC. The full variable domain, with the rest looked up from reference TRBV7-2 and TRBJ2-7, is GAGVSQSPSNKVTEKGKDVELRCDPISGHTALYWYRQSLGQGLEFLIYFQGNSAPDKSGLPSDRFSAERTGGSVSTLTIQRTQQEDSAVYLCASSPFGTSGSSWEQYFGPGTRLTVT.

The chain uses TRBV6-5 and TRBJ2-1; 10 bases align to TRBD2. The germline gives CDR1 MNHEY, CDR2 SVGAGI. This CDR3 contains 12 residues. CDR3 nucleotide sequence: TGTGCAAGCGGGGGGGCCTACAATGAGCAGTTCTTC. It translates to CASGGAYNEQFF.

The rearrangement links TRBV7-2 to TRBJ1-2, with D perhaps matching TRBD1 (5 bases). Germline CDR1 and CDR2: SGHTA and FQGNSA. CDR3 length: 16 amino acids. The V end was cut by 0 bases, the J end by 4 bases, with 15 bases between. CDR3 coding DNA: TGTGCCAGCAGCTTAGCAGGGGTAGGTGGCGTCTATGGCTACACCTTC. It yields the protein CASSLAGVGGVYGYTF.

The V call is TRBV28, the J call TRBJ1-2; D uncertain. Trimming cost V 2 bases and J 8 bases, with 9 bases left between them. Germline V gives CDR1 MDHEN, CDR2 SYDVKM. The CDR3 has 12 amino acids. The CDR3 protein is CASSLTRGGYTF. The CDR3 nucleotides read TGTGCCAGCAGTTTAACCAGAGGAGGCTACACCTTC.

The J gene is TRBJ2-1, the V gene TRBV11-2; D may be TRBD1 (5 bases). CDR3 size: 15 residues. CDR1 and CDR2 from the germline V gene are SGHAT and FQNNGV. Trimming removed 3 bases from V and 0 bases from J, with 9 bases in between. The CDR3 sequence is CASSLGLSSYNEQFF. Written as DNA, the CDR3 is TGTGCCAGCAGCTTGGGGCTGAGCTCCTACAATGAGCAGTTCTTC.

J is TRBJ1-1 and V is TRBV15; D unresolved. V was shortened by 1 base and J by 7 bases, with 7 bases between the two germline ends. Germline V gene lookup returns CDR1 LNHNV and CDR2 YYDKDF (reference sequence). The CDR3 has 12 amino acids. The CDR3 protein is CATSRVSGEAFF. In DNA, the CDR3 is TGTGCCACCAGCAGAGTTAGCGGTGAAGCTTTCTTT.

The CDR3 DNA reads as TGTGCCAGCAGCTTGGGGTCCAGCACCGGGGAGCTGTTTTTT. Its protein is CASSLGSSTGELFF. The chain joins TRBV5-6 to TRBJ2-2; D ambiguous. The CDR3 extends over 14 amino acids. Germline V gives CDR1 SGHDT, CDR2 YYEEEE. V lost 0 bases and J lost 4, with 7 bases in between.

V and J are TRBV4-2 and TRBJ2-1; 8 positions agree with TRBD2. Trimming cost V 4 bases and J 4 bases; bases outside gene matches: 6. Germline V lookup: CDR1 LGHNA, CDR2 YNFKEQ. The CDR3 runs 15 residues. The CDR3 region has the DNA TGTGCCAGCAGCCCCCAGCGGGAGTCTTACAATGAGCAGTTCTTC. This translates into CASSPQRESYNEQFF.

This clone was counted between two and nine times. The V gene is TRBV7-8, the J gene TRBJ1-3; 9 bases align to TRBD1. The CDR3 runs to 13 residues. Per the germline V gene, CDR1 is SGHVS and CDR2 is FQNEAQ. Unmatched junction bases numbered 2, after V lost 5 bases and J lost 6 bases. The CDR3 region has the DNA TGTGCCAGCAGCCGGGACAGGGAAAACACCATATATTTT. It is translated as CASSRDRENTIYF.

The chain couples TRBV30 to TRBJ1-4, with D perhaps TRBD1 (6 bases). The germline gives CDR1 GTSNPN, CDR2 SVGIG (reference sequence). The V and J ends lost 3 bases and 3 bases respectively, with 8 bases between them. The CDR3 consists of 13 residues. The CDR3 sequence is CAWRGQSNEKLFF. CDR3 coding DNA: TGTGCCTGGAGAGGACAGTCTAATGAAAAACTGTTTTTT.

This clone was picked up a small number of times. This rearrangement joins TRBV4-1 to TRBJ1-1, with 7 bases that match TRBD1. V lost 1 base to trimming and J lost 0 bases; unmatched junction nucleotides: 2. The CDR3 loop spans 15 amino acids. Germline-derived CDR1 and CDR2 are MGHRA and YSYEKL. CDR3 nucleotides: TGCGCCAGCAGCCAAGGACAGGGCATGAACACTGAAGCTTTCTTT. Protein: CASSQGQGMNTEAFF.

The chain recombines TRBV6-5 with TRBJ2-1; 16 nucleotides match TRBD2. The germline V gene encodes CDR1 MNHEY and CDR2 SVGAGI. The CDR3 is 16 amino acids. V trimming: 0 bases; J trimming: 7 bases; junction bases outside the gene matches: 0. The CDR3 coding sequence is TGTGCCAGCAGTTACTCGGGACTAGCGGGAGGGAATGAGCAGTTCTTC. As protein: CASSYSGLAGGNEQFF.